The rows below give T cell receptor beta chains drawn from one sample of a study of T cells in Graves' hyperthyroidism and ophthalmopathy. MiXCR, applied by TCRdb to the multiplex PCR reads, yields one record per CDR3 protein. This sample has 400,000 to 600,000 distinct CDR3 sequences, with more than 20% found just once. The sequencing sample was made of blood. The receptors derive from a young man with Graves' hyperthyroidism. Each CDR3 is given with its conserved first and last residue. Size values are once, few and many counts, or a class for expanded clones, and some rows have none.

abundance,v_gene,j_gene,CDR3aa
many,TRBV12-3/TRBV12-4,TRBJ1-2,CASSPITGIGEGYTF
-,TRBV28,TRBJ1-5,CASSLVLSQPQHF
-,TRBV9,TRBJ1-1,CASQGPDTEAFF
many,TRBV6-1,TRBJ1-6,CASSEARGVGSPLHF
few,TRBV7-3,TRBJ2-2,CASSPPERSPGELFF
-,TRBV28,TRBJ2-5,CASSSGLAGVILNPRQETQYF
many,TRBV6-5,TRBJ1-2,CASSYSGGKDGYTF
-,TRBV5-1,TRBJ2-5,CASSLVGAETQYF
many,TRBV15,TRBJ1-2,CATSETSDRDGYTF
many,TRBV7-9,TRBJ1-1,CASSLVRGFTEAFF
few,TRBV30,TRBJ1-3,CAWSVLGRAGNTIYF
many,TRBV6-5,TRBJ2-7,CASSYSPDRSYEQYF
many,TRBV12-3/TRBV12-4,TRBJ1-1,CASSPGTTEAFF
-,TRBV12-3/TRBV12-4,TRBJ2-7,CASSLRGQIPYEQYF
-,TRBV6-5,TRBJ2-7,CASSYSSSASSYEQYF
few,TRBV19,TRBJ1-5,CASRFEVLANQPQHF
many,TRBV7-9,TRBJ1-2,CASSLRTGDYGYTF
many,TRBV12-3/TRBV12-4,TRBJ2-2,CASTTTGANTGELFF
many,TRBV12-3/TRBV12-4,TRBJ1-1,CASSTPRDGGYTEAFF
few,TRBV7-9,TRBJ2-3,CASSLLAGDWDTQYF
-,TRBV12-5,TRBJ1-1,CASGLGPSWKAFF
many,TRBV2,TRBJ2-5,CASSDYKETQYF
-,TRBV6-1,TRBJ2-7,CASSATVFNEQYF
many,TRBV19,TRBJ2-4,CASSIDPGQGAPIGKNIQYF
-,TRBV28,TRBJ2-2,CASSLGGSTELFF
many,TRBV27,TRBJ2-7,CASSRYHSGSYEQYF
-,TRBV5-6,TRBJ1-1,CASSWGSGAETEAFF
-,TRBV12-3/TRBV12-4,TRBJ1-2,CSSSGTGIYGYTF
many,TRBV6-5,TRBJ1-1,CASSYSWAMNTEAFF
many,TRBV7-4,TRBJ2-7,CASSPKRSGGSYEQYF
many,TRBV19,TRBJ1-5,CASGTAGQGINQPQHF
many,TRBV12-3/TRBV12-4,TRBJ1-2,CASSLGGQGAAGYTF
many,TRBV11-2,TRBJ1-1,CASSLEERLNTEAFF
few,TRBV12-3/TRBV12-4,TRBJ2-2,CASSLITGTGHPGELFF
-,TRBV12-3/TRBV12-4,TRBJ2-7,CASRPTGKGYEQYF
many,TRBV12-5,TRBJ2-7,CASALSSYEQYF
many,TRBV20-1,TRBJ1-1,CSALGKMNTEAFF
-,TRBV7-8,TRBJ1-2,CASSSPGRGLYYGYTF
many,TRBV20-1,TRBJ2-5,CSASLSQTQYF
few,TRBV5-6,TRBJ2-7,CASSFGLAGDYEQYF
many,TRBV6-1,TRBJ2-7,CASSRPGTFSYEQYF
many,TRBV29-1,TRBJ1-1,CSVLRGTEAFF
many,TRBV20-1,TRBJ2-5,CSASPSWGGDGETQYF
many,TRBV28,TRBJ2-7,CASSLVPGGYEQYF
many,TRBV12-3/TRBV12-4,TRBJ2-2,CASSFKNTGELFF
many,TRBV28,TRBJ1-1,CASSTGADTEAFF
-,TRBV2,TRBJ2-3,CASSEEGLAGAVRDTQYF
few,TRBV19,TRBJ2-6,CASTTLRGNSGANVLTF